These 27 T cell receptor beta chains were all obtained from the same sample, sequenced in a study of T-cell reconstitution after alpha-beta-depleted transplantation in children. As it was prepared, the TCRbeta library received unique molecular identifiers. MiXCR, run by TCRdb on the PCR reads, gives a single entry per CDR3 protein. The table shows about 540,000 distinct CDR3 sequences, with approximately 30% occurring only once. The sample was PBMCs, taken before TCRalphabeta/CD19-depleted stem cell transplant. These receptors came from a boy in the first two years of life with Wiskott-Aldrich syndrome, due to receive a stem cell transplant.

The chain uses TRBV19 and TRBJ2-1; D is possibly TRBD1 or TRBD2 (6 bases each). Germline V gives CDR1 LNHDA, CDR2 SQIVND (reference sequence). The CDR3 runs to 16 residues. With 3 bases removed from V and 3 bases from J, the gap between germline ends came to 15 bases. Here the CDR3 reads CASSIQGGAGYNEQFF. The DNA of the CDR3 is TGTGCCAGTAGTATTCAAGGGGGAGCGGGCTACAATGAGCAGTTCTTC.

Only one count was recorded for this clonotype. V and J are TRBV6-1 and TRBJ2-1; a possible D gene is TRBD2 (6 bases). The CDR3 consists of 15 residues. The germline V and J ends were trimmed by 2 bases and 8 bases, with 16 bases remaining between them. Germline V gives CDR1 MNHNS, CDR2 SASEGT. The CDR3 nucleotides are TGTGCCAGCAGTGAATGGGGGGTGGGAAAGGATGAGCAGTTCTTC. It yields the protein CASSEWGVGKDEQFF.

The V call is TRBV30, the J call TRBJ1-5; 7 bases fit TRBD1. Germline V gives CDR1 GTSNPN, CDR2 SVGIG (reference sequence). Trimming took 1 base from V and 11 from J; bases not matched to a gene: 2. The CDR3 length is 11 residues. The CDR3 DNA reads TGTGCCTGGAGTGGACAGGGAGCCCAGCATTTT. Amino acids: CAWSGQGAQHF. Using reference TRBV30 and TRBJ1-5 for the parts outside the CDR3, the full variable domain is SQTIHQWPATLVQPVGSPLSLECTVEGTSNPNLYWYRQAAGRGLQLLFYSVGIGQISSEVPQNLSASRPQDRQFILSSKKLLLSDSGFYLCAWSGQGAQHFGDGTRLSIL.

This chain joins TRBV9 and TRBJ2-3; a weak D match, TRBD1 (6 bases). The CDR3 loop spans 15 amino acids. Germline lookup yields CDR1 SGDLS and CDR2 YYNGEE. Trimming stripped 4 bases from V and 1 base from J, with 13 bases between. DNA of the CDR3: TGTGCCAGCAGCCGACAGGCGGTGGGCACAGATACGCAGTATTTT. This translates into CASSRQAVGTDTQYF.

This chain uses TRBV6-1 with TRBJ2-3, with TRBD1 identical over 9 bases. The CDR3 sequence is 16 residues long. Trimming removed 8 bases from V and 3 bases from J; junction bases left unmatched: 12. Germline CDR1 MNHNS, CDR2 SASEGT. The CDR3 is CASASTGTGSTDTQYF. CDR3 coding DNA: TGTGCCAGCGCATCAACCGGGACAGGGAGTACAGATACGCAGTATTTT.

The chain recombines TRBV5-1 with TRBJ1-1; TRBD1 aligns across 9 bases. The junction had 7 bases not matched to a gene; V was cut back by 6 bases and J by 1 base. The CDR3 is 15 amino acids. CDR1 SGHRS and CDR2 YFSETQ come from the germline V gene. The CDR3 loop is CASNGQGSGNTEAFF. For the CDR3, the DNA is TGCGCCAGCAACGGACAGGGGTCAGGGAACACTGAAGCTTTCTTT.

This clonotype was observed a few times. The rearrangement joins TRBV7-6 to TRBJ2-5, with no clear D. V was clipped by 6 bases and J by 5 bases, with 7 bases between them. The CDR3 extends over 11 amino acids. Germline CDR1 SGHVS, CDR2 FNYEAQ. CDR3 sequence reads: CASRIGETQYF. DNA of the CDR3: TGTGCCAGCAGAATAGGGGAGACCCAGTACTTC.

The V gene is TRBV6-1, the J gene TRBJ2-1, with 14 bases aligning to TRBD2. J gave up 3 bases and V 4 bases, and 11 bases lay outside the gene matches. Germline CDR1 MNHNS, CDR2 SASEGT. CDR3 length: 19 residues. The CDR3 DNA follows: TGTGCCAGCAGTGTATACGGGACTAGCGGGAGAATCGGCTACAATGAGCAGTTCTTC. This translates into CASSVYGTSGRIGYNEQFF.

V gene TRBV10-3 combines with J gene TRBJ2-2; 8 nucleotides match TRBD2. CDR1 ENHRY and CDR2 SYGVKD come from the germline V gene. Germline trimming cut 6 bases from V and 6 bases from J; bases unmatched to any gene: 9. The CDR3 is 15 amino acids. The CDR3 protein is CAIRPGLEEAGELFF. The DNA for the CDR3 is TGTGCCATCAGGCCGGGACTAGAGGAAGCCGGGGAGCTGTTTTTT.

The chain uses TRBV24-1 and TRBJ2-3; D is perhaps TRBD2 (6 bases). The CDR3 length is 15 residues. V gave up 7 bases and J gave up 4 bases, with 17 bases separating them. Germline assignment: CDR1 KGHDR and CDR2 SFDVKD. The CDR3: CATSHKQGGSDTQYF. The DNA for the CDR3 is TGTGCCACCAGCCACAAGCAGGGAGGCTCAGATACGCAGTATTTT.

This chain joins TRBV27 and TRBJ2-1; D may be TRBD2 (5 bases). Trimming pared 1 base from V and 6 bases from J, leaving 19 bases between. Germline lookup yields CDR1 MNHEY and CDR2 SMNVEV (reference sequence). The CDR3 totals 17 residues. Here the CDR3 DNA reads TGTGCCAGCAGTTTATTACGGCTACCACTAGAAGCCAATGAGCAGTTCTTC. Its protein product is CASSLLRLPLEANEQFF.

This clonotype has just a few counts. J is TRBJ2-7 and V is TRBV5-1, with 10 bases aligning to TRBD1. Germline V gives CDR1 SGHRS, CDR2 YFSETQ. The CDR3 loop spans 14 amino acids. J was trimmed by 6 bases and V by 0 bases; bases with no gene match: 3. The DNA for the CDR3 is TGCGCCAGCAGCTTGGCCGGGGACAGGGGCGAGCAGTACTTC. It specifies CASSLAGDRGEQYF.

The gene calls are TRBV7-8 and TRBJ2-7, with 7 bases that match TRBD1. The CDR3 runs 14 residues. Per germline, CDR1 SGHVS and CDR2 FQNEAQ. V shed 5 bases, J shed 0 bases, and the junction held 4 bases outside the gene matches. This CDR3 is CASSLQGTSYEQYF. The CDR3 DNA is TGTGCCAGCAGCCTACAGGGGACCTCCTACGAGCAGTACTTC.

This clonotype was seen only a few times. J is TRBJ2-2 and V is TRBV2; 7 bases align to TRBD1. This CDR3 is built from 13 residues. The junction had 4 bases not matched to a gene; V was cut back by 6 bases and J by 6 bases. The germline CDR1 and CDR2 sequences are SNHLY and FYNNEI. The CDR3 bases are TGTGCCAGCAGGAGGGACAGTCCCGGGGAGCTGTTTTTT. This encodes CASRRDSPGELFF.

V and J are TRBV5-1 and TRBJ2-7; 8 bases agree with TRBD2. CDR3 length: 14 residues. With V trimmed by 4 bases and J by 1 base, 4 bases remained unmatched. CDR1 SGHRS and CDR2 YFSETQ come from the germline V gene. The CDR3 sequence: CASSPLAESYEQYF. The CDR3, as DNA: TGCGCCAGCAGCCCACTAGCGGAATCCTACGAGCAGTACTTC.

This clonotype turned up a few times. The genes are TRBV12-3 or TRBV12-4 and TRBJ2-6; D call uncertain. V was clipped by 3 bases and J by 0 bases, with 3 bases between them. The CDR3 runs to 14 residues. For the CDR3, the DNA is TGTGCCAGCAGTTTCATCTCTGGGGCCAACGTCCTGACTTTC. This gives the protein CASSFISGANVLTF.

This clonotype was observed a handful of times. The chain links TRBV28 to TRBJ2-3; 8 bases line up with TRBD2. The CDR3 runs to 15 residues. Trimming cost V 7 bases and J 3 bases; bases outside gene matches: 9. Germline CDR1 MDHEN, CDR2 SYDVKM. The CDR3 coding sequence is TGTGCCAGCACCAGCGGGAGTGTCTGGACAGATACGCAGTATTTT. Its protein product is CASTSGSVWTDTQYF.

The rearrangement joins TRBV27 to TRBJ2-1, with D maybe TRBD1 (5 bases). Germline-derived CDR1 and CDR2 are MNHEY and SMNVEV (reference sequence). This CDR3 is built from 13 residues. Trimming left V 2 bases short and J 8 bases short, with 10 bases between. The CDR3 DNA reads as TGTGCCAGCAGTTTAAACAGGTTCTATGAGCAGTTCTTC. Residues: CASSLNRFYEQFF.

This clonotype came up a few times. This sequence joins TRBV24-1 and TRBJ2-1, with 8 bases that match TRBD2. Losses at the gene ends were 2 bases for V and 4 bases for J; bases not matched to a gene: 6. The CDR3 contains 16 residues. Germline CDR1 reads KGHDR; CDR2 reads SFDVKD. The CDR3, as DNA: TGTGCCACCAGTGATTCTACTAGCGGAGTTTACAATGAGCAGTTCTTC. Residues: CATSDSTSGVYNEQFF.

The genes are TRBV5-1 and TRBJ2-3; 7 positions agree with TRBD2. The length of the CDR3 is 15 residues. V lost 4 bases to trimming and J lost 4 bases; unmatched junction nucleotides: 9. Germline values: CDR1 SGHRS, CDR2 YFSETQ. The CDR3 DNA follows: TGCGCCAGCAGCACCAGATCCGCGGGGGCAGATACGCAGTATTTT. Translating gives CASSTRSAGADTQYF.

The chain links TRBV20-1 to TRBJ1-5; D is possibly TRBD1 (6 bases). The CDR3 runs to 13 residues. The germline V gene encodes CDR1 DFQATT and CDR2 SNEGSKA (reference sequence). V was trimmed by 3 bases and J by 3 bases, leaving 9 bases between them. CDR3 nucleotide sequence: TGCAGTGCTAGTGGACAGCCCAATCAGCCCCAGCATTTT. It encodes CSASGQPNQPQHF.

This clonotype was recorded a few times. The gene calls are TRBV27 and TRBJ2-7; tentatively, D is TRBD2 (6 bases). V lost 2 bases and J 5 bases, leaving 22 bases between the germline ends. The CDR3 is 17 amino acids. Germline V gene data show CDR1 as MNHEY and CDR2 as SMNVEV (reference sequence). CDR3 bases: TGTGCCAGCAGTTTAGTCGGGATGGGGGACTGGGGGGACGAGCAGTACTTC. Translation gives CASSLVGMGDWGDEQYF.

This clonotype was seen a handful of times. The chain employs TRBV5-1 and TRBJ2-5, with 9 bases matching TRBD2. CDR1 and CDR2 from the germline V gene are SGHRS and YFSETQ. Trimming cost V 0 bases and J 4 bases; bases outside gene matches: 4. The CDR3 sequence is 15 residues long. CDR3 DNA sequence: TGCGCCAGCAGCTTGGGTAGCGGGAGTATAGAGACCCAGTACTTC. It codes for CASSLGSGSIETQYF.

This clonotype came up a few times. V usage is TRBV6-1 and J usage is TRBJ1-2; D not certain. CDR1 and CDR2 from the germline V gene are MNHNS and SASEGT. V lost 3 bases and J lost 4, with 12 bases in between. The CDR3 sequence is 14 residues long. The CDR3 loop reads CASSDRAVAYGYTF. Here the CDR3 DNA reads TGTGCCAGCAGTGATAGGGCAGTTGCCTATGGCTACACCTTC.

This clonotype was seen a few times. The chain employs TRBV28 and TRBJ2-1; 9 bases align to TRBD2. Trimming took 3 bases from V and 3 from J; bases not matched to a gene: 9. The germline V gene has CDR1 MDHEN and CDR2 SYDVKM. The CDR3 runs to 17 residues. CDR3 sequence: CASSFPVLAGVYNEQFF. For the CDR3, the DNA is TGTGCCAGCAGTTTCCCCGTGTTAGCGGGAGTCTACAATGAGCAGTTCTTC.

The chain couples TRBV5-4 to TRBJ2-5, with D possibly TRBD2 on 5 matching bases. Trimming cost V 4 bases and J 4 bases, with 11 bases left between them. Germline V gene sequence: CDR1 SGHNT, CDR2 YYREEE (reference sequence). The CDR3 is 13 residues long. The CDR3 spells CASSGVSGETQYF. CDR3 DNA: TGTGCCAGCAGCGGAGTGAGCGGAGAGACCCAGTACTTC.

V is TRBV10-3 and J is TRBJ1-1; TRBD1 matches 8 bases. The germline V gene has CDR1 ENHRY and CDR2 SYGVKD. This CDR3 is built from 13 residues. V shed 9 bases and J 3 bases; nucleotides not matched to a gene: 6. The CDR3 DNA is TGTGCCATGAACAGGGGGAAGGACACTGAAGCTTTCTTT. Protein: CAMNRGKDTEAFF.